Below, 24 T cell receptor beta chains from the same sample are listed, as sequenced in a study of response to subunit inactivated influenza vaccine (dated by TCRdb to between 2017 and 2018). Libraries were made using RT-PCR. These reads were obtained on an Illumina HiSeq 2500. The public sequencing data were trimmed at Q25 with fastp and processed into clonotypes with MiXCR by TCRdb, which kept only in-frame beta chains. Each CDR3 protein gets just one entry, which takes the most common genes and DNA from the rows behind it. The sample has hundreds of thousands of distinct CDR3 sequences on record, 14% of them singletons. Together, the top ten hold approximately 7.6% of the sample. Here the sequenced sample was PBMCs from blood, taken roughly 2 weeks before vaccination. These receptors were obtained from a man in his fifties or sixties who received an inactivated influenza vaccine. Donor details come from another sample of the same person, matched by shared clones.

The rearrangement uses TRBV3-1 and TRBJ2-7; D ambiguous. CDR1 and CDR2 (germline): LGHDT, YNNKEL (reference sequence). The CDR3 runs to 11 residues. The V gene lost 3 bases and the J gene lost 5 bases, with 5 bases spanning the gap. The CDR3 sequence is CASSHLDEQYF. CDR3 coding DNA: TGTGCCAGCAGCCATTTGGACGAGCAGTACTTC.

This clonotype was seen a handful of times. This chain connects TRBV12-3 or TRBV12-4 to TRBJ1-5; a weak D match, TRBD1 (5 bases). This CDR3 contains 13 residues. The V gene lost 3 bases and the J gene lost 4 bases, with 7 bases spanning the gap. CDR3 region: CASSFAGNQPQHF. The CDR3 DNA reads TGTGCCAGCAGTTTCGCAGGGAATCAGCCCCAGCATTTT.

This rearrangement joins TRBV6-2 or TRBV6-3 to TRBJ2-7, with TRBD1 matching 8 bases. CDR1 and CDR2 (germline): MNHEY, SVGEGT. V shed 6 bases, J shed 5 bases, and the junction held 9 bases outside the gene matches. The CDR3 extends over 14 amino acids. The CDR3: CASRLGQGSHEQYF. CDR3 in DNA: TGTGCCAGCAGACTCGGACAGGGATCCCACGAGCAGTACTTC.

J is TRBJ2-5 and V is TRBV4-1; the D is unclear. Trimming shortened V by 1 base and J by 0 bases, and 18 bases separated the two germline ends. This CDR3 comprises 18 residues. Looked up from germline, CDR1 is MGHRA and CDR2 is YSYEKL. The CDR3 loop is CASSQGNIVWQNQETQYF. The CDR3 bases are TGCGCCAGCAGCCAAGGAAACATAGTTTGGCAGAACCAAGAGACCCAGTACTTC.

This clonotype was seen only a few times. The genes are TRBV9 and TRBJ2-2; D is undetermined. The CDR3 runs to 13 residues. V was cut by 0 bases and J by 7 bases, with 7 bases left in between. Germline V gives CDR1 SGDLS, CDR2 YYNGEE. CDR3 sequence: CASSVVSGGELFF. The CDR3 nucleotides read TGTGCCAGCAGCGTAGTTTCGGGCGGGGAGCTGTTTTTT.

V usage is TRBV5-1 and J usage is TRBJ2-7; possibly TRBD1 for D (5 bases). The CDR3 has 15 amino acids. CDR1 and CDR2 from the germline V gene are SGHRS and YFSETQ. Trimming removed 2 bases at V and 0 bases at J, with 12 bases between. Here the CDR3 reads CASSFVRGSSYEQYF. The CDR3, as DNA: TGCGCCAGCAGCTTTGTTAGGGGCAGCTCCTACGAGCAGTACTTC.

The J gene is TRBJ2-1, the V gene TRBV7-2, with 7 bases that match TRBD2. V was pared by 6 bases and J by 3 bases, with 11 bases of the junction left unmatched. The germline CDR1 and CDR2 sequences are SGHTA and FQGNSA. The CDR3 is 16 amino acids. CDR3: CASRARASGNYNEQFF. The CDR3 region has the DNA TGTGCCAGCAGGGCGAGGGCTAGCGGTAACTACAATGAGCAGTTCTTC.

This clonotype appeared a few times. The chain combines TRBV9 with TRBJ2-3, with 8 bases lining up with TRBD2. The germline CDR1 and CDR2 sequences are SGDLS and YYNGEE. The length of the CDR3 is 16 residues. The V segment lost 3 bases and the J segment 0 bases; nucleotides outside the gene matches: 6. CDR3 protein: CASSAVAGSSTDTQYF. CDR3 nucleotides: TGTGCCAGCAGCGCCGTAGCGGGATCTAGCACAGATACGCAGTATTTT.

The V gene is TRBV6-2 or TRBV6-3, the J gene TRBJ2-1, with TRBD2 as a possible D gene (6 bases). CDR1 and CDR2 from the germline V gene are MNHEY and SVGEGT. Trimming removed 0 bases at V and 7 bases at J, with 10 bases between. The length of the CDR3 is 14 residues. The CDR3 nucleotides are TGTGCCAGCAGTTACTCGGAGGGTTGGAATGAGCAGTTCTTC. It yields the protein CASSYSEGWNEQFF.

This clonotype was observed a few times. In DNA, the CDR3 is TGTGCCAGCAGTTTATCAGCGGGGGGGGGCACAGATACGCAGTATTTT. Its protein is CASSLSAGGGTDTQYF. The V gene is TRBV27, the J gene TRBJ2-3; 10 bases are a match to TRBD2. The CDR3 length is 16 residues. Losses at the gene ends were 0 bases for V and 1 base for J; bases not matched to a gene: 1. Per germline, CDR1 MNHEY and CDR2 SMNVEV (reference sequence).

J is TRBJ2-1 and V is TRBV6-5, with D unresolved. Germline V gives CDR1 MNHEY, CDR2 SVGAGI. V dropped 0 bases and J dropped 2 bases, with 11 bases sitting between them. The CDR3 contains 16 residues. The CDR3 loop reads CASSYSVPTPYNEQFF. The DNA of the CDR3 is TGTGCCAGCAGTTACTCCGTCCCTACACCCTACAATGAGCAGTTCTTC.

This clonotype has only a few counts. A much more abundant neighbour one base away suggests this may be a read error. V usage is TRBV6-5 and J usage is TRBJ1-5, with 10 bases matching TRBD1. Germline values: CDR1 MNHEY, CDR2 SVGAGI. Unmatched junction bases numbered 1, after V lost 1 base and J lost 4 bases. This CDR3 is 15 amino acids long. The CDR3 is CASSYWGQGNQPQHF. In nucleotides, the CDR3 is TGTGCCAGCAGTTACTGGGGACAGGGGAATCAGCCCCAGCATTTT.

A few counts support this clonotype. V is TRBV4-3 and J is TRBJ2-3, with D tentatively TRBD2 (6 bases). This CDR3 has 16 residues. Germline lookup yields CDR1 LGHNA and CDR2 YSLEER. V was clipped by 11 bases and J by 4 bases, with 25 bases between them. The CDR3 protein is CACSKAGTVGADTQYF. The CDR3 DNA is TGCGCCTGCTCGAAGGCGGGGACCGTGGGGGCAGATACGCAGTATTTT.

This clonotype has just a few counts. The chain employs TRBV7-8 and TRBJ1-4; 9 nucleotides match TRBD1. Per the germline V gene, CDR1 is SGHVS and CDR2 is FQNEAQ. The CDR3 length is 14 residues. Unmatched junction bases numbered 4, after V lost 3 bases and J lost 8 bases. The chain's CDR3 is CASSLGTGIEKLFF. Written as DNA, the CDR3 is TGTGCCAGCAGCTTGGGGACAGGGATAGAAAAACTGTTTTTT.

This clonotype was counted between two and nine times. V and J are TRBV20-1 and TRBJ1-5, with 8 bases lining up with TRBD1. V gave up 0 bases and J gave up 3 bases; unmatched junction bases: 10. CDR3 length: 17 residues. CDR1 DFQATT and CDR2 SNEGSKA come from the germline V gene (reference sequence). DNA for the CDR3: TGCAGTGCTAGAGAAAGGGGCAGGGGGCTGATCAATCAGCCCCAGCATTTT. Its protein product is CSARERGRGLINQPQHF.

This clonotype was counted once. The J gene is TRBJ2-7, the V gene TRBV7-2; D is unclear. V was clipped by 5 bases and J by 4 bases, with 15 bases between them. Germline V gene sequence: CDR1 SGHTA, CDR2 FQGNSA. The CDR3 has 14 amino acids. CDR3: CASSPSGRIYEQYF. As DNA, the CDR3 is TGTGCCAGCAGCCCCTCAGGACGCATTTACGAGCAGTACTTC. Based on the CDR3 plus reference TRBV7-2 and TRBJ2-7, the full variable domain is GAGVSQSPSNKVTEKGKDVELRCDPISGHTALYWYRQSLGQGLEFLIYFQGNSAPDKSGLPSDRFSAERTGGSVSTLTIQRTQQEDSAVYLCASSPSGRIYEQYFGPGTRLTVT.

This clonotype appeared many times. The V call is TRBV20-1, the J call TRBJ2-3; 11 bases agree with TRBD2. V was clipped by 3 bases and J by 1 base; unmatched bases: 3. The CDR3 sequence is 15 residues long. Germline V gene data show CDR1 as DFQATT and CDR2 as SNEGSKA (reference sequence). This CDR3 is CSARLLAGGTDTQYF. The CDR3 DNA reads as TGCAGTGCTAGGTTACTAGCGGGAGGCACAGATACGCAGTATTTT.

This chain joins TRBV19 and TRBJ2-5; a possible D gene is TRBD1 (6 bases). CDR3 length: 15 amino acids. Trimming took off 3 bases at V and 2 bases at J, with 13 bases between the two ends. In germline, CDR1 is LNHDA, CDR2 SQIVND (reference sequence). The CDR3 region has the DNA TGTGCCAGTAGTATGGGACACCCGAGGCAAGAGACCCAGTACTTC. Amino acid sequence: CASSMGHPRQETQYF.

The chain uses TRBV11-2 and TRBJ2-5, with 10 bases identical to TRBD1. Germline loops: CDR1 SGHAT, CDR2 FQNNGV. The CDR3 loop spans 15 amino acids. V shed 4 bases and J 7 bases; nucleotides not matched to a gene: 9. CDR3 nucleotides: TGTGCCAGCAGCTCACTGACAGGGGGCGCAGGGACCCAGTACTTC. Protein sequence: CASSSLTGGAGTQYF.

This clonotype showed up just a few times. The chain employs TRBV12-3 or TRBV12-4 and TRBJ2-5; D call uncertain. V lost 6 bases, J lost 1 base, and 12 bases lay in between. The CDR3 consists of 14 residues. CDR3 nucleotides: TGTGCCAGCAGACCTGACGGAATCCAAGAGACCCAGTACTTC. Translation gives CASRPDGIQETQYF.

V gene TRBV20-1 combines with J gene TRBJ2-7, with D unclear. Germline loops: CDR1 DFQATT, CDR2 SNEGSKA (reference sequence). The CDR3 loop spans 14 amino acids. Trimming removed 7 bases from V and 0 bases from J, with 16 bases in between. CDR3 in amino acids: CSGTTVQTSYEQYF. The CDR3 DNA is TGCAGTGGCACAACGGTGCAGACCTCCTACGAGCAGTACTTC.

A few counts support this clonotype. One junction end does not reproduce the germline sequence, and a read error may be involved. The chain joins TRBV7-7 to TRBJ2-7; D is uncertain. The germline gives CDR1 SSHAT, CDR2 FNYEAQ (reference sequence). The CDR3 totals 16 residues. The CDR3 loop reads CASSLFDRATSYEQYF. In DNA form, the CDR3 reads TGTGCTAGCAGCTTATTCGACCGCGCCACCTCCTACGAGCAGTACTTC.

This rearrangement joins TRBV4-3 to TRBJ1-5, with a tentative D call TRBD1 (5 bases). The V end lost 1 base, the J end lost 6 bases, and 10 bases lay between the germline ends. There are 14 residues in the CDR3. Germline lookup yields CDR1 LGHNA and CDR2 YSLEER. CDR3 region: CASSQVIRGQPQHF. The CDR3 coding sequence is TGCGCCAGCAGCCAAGTCATAAGGGGTCAGCCCCAGCATTTT.

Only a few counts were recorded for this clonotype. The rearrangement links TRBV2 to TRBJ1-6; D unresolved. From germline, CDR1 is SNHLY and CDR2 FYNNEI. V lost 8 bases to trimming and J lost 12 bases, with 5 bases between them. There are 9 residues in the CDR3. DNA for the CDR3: TGTGCCAGCGGAATACCCCTCCACTTT. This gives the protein CASGIPLHF.